Below are 20 T cell receptor beta chains sequenced from a single sample in a study. In TCRdb, the RT-PCR reads were re-called with MiXCR into one record per CDR3 protein. The top ten hold around 3.3% of the sample, which has fewer than 800,000 distinct CDR3 sequences, 14% seen once. The material sequenced was memory CD4+ T cells from blood. These receptors originate from a female donor in good health, serving as a healthy control.

This clonotype was picked up a small number of times. This sequence joins TRBV5-1 and TRBJ2-2, with unresolved D. Germline-derived CDR1 and CDR2 are SGHRS and YFSETQ. V lost 0 bases, J lost 2 bases, and 5 bases lay in between. The CDR3 loop spans 14 amino acids. DNA for the CDR3: TGCGCCAGCAGCTTGGCTATTAACACCGGGGAGCTGTTTTTT. It encodes CASSLAINTGELFF.

This clonotype showed up just a few times. The chain links TRBV6-2 or TRBV6-3 to TRBJ2-1; TRBD2 agrees at 7 bases. The CDR3 runs 14 residues. CDR1 and CDR2 from the germline V gene are MNHEY and SVGEGT. V lost 4 bases and J lost 5; bases outside the gene matches: 5. This CDR3 reads CASSSLLANNEQFF. The CDR3, as DNA: TGTGCCAGCAGTTCCTTACTAGCGAACAATGAGCAGTTCTTC.

There are many counts of this clonotype. The genes are TRBV6-5 and TRBJ1-5; tentatively, D is TRBD1 (5 bases). The CDR3 has 16 residues. Germline CDR1 is MNHEY and CDR2 is SVGAGI. Trimming took off 8 bases at V and 4 bases at J, with 21 bases between the two ends. The CDR3 nucleotides are TGTGCCAGCGCTACAACCCCAGGGATGGGAAATCAGCCCCAGCATTTT. This encodes CASATTPGMGNQPQHF.

This clonotype has only a few counts. This chain joins TRBV30 and TRBJ2-7; 7 bases align to TRBD1. J gave up 0 bases and V 2 bases, and 10 bases lay outside the gene matches. This CDR3 comprises 16 residues. Germline lookup yields CDR1 GTSNPN and CDR2 SVGIG (reference sequence). In DNA, the CDR3 is TGTGCCTGGAGTTCACGGACAGGCCTGAACTCCTACGAGCAGTACTTC. Protein product: CAWSSRTGLNSYEQYF.

The sample holds many counts of this clonotype. The chain recombines TRBV20-1 with TRBJ2-5, with 9 bases that match TRBD2. The CDR3 covers 15 residues. V shed 6 bases and J 5 bases; nucleotides not matched to a gene: 13. Germline CDR1 reads DFQATT; CDR2 reads SNEGSKA (reference sequence). CDR3: CSANRLAGATETQYF. The CDR3 DNA sequence: TGCAGTGCCAACAGGTTAGCGGGAGCTACGGAGACCCAGTACTTC.

This clonotype has a handful of counts. This sequence joins TRBV27 and TRBJ2-7; 7 nucleotides line up with TRBD1. J gave up 4 bases and V 4 bases, and 4 bases lay outside the gene matches. From germline, CDR1 is MNHEY and CDR2 SMNVEV (reference sequence). The CDR3 runs to 13 residues. The CDR3 sequence is CASSSTTGYEQYF. For the CDR3, the DNA is TGTGCCAGCAGTTCCACGACAGGGTACGAGCAGTACTTC.

In its sample, this clonotype was seen a few times. The chain recombines TRBV27 with TRBJ1-1, with TRBD1 identical over 9 bases. The CDR3 covers 17 residues. The J segment lost 1 base and the V segment lost 4 bases, leaving 10 bases of the junction unmatched. Germline CDR1 and CDR2: MNHEY and SMNVEV (reference sequence). DNA for the CDR3: TGTGCCAGCAGTTCGTACGCCCCGGGACAGGGGAACACTGAAGCTTTCTTT. This translates into CASSSYAPGQGNTEAFF.

This chain uses TRBV20-1 with TRBJ2-6; TRBD2 matches at 7 bases. Germline V lookup: CDR1 DFQATT, CDR2 SNEGSKA (reference sequence). V gave up 3 bases and J gave up 0 bases; unmatched junction bases: 5. The CDR3 is made up of 16 amino acids. As DNA, the CDR3 is TGCAGTGCTAGGGCAGCGGGAAGCTCTGGGGCCAACGTCCTGACTTTC. This codes for CSARAAGSSGANVLTF.

Only a few counts were recorded for this clonotype. The J gene is TRBJ2-6, the V gene TRBV28; a weak D match, TRBD2 (5 bases). Germline loops: CDR1 MDHEN, CDR2 SYDVKM. The CDR3 contains 15 residues. The V end lost 6 bases, the J end lost 1 base, and 10 bases lay between the germline ends. The CDR3 DNA is TGTGCCAGCAGAAGTACTAGTTCTGGGGCCAACGTCCTGACTTTC. Encoded protein: CASRSTSSGANVLTF.

This clonotype was seen a handful of times. The chain recombines TRBV10-3 with TRBJ1-5; 9 bases match TRBD1. Trimming cost V 5 bases and J 0 bases; bases outside gene matches: 2. This CDR3 contains 15 residues. The germline gives CDR1 ENHRY, CDR2 SYGVKD. The DNA for the CDR3 is TGTGCCATCAGTACAGGGGGCGATAGCAATCAGCCCCAGCATTTT. Its protein is CAISTGGDSNQPQHF.

This clonotype was detected ten times or more. V usage is TRBV6-1 and J usage is TRBJ1-6; weak D call: TRBD1 (5 bases). Trimming pared 0 bases from V and 7 bases from J, leaving 10 bases between. Germline lookup yields CDR1 MNHNS and CDR2 SASEGT. CDR3 size: 15 residues. The DNA for the CDR3 is TGTGCCAGCAGTGAAGCGTGGGGCAGCAATTCACCCCTCCACTTT. Protein product: CASSEAWGSNSPLHF.

The rearrangement links TRBV30 to TRBJ2-3; 9 nucleotides match TRBD2. There are 15 residues in the CDR3. V gave up 3 bases and J gave up 6 bases; unmatched junction bases: 10. Looked up from germline, CDR1 is GTSNPN and CDR2 is SVGIG (reference sequence). DNA of the CDR3: TGTGCCTGGAGCGAGGGTCTAGCGGGGCGGGATACGCAGTATTTT. Its protein product is CAWSEGLAGRDTQYF.

The CDR3 region is CASSSSGTGLFDYGYTF. In nucleotides, the CDR3 is TGTGCCAGCAGCTCATCCGGGACAGGGCTGTTTGACTATGGCTACACCTTC. V and J are TRBV7-9 and TRBJ1-2, with 9 bases identical to TRBD1. Germline trimming cut 4 bases from V and 3 bases from J; bases unmatched to any gene: 12. CDR3 length equals 17 residues. Per the germline V gene, CDR1 is SEHNR and CDR2 is FQNEAQ (reference sequence).

The J gene is TRBJ2-7, the V gene TRBV27; 7 bases are shared with TRBD2. The V and J ends lost 5 bases and 6 bases, in that order; junction bases with no gene match: 7. Germline V lookup: CDR1 MNHEY, CDR2 SMNVEV (reference sequence). This CDR3 is built from 13 residues. The CDR3 here is CASSPAGASEQYF. The DNA for the CDR3 is TGTGCCAGCAGTCCCGCGGGAGCATCCGAGCAGTACTTC.

In its sample, this clonotype was seen a few times. The V gene is TRBV10-2, the J gene TRBJ1-1; 9 bases agree with TRBD1. The junction had 7 bases not matched to a gene; V was cut back by 6 bases and J by 5 bases. The CDR3 runs 14 residues. Germline CDR1 WSHSY, CDR2 SAAADI. The CDR3 is CASRGGQGRTEAFF. CDR3 bases: TGCGCCAGCAGAGGGGGACAGGGTAGAACTGAAGCTTTCTTT.

J is TRBJ2-7 and V is TRBV9; a weak D match, TRBD1 (5 bases). CDR1 SGDLS and CDR2 YYNGEE come from the germline V gene. The CDR3 contains 14 residues. V was trimmed by 0 bases and J by 5 bases, leaving 12 bases between them. The CDR3 DNA reads as TGTGCCAGCAGCGTAGGGGGCCTTCCCCACGAGCAGTACTTC. It translates to CASSVGGLPHEQYF.

This clonotype was counted between two and nine times. V usage is TRBV5-1 and J usage is TRBJ2-6, with D perhaps TRBD1 (5 bases). The V gene lost 0 bases and the J gene lost 0 bases, with 10 bases spanning the gap. The germline V gene encodes CDR1 SGHRS and CDR2 YFSETQ. The length of the CDR3 is 17 residues. The CDR3 here is CASSLGGTYSGANVLTF. DNA for the CDR3: TGCGCCAGCAGCTTGGGGGGCACTTACTCTGGGGCCAACGTCCTGACTTTC. Full variable domain (missing parts from reference TRBV5-1 and TRBJ2-6): KAGVTQTPRYLIKTRGQQVTLSCSPISGHRSVSWYQQTPGQGLQFLFEYFSETQRNKGNFPGRFSGRQFSNSRSEMNVSTLELGDSALYLCASSLGGTYSGANVLTFGAGSRLTVL.

A few counts support this clonotype. CDR3 bases: TGTGCCAGCAGCACGGGCGACCGGTACCAAGAGACCCAGTACTTC. It translates to CASSTGDRYQETQYF. The chain uses TRBV6-2 or TRBV6-3 and TRBJ2-5; D uncertain. Germline CDR1 reads MNHEY; CDR2 reads SVGEGT. The V and J ends lost 6 bases and 0 bases respectively, with 14 bases between them. The CDR3 sequence is 15 residues long.

This clonotype was seen only a few times. This chain joins TRBV18 and TRBJ1-1, with 7 positions matching TRBD1. The V segment lost 5 bases and the J segment 7 bases; nucleotides outside the gene matches: 10. This CDR3 region has 14 residues. Germline-derived CDR1 and CDR2 are KGHSH and LQKENI. CDR3 nucleotide sequence: TGTGCCAGCTCAATACGACAGGGTGGTGATGAAGCTTTCTTT. Its protein product is CASSIRQGGDEAFF.

Many counts were recorded for this clonotype. The chain employs TRBV6-5 and TRBJ2-5, with 10 bases lining up with TRBD2. From germline, CDR1 is MNHEY and CDR2 SVGAGI. Trimming took 6 bases from V and 2 from J; bases not matched to a gene: 9. The length of the CDR3 is 16 residues. CDR3 nucleotide sequence: TGTGCCAGCAGCCCAGGACTAGCGGATTTACAAGAGACCCAGTACTTC. Translation: CASSPGLADLQETQYF.